Following are 12 T cell receptor beta chains from one sample sequenced in a study of blood T cell repertoires in COVID-19. The assay was immunoSEQ multiplex PCR, and TCRdb's table has in-frame clones only and misses some. The sample lists about 340,000 clones; 85% to 90% were seen once. Sample: peripheral blood. These receptors came from a woman aged 45-65 years with COVID-19, enrolled during active disease.

The rearrangement uses TRBV30 and TRBJ1-2, with D possibly TRBD1 on 6 matching bases. V was trimmed by 1 base and J by 7 bases, leaving 16 bases between them. Germline V gene data show CDR1 as GTSNPN and CDR2 as SVGIG (reference sequence). The CDR3 sequence is 14 residues long. CDR3 sequence reads: CAWSGGRGGVGYTF. DNA for the CDR3: TGTGCCTGGAGTGGTGGCAGGGGTGGGGTTGGCTACACCTTC.

This clone showed up just once. V gene TRBV19 combines with J gene TRBJ2-7; a weak D match, TRBD1 (5 bases). The CDR3 is made up of 15 amino acids. The V end was cut by 0 bases, the J end by 2 bases, with 11 bases between. The germline gives CDR1 LNHDA, CDR2 SQIVND (reference sequence). The CDR3 nucleotides read TGTGCCAGTAGTATAGAAGGGGTCATGGCCTACGAGCAGTACTTC. This encodes CASSIEGVMAYEQYF.

The chain combines TRBV5-4 with TRBJ2-7, with 10 bases lining up with TRBD2. Trimming at V came to 4 bases and at J to 5 bases, leaving 9 bases not matched to a gene. The CDR3 spans 15 residues. CDR1 and CDR2 (germline): SGHNT, YYREEE (reference sequence). The CDR3 region has the DNA TGTGCCAGCAGCGATCGACTAGCGGGTCTACACGAGCAGTACTTC. This encodes CASSDRLAGLHEQYF.

The CDR3 region is CASSGVEQGATEAFF. In nucleotides, the CDR3 is TGTGCCAGCAGCGGGGTGGAGCAGGGGGCCACTGAAGCTTTCTTT. The chain uses TRBV7-9 and TRBJ1-1, with TRBD1 identical over 8 bases. V shed 5 bases, J shed 4 bases, and the junction held 9 bases outside the gene matches. Looked up from germline, CDR1 is SEHNR and CDR2 is FQNEAQ (reference sequence). The CDR3 spans 15 residues.

J is TRBJ2-1 and V is TRBV5-8; 10 nucleotides line up with TRBD2. CDR3 length equals 15 residues. The germline CDR1 and CDR2 sequences are SGHTS and YDEGEE. J gave up 3 bases and V 2 bases, and 2 bases lay outside the gene matches. CDR3 sequence: CASSFSGRHYNEQFF. The CDR3 nucleotides are TGTGCCAGCAGCTTTAGCGGGAGGCACTACAATGAGCAGTTCTTC.

The V call is TRBV6-2 or TRBV6-3, the J call TRBJ1-2; TRBD1 is a possible D gene (5 bases). The CDR3 consists of 14 residues. The germline V gene has CDR1 MNHEY and CDR2 SVGEGT. V gave up 2 bases and J gave up 8 bases, with 15 bases separating them. The CDR3 nucleotides are TGTGCCAGCAGTTACCCGGGCAGGGCGGAAGGCTACACCTTC. It translates to CASSYPGRAEGYTF.

The V and J genes are TRBV5-4 and TRBJ2-7, with 7 bases identical to TRBD1. There are 16 residues in the CDR3. The ends lost 4 bases at V and 3 bases at J; junction bases unmatched: 13. CDR1 is SGHNT, CDR2 YYREEE, per germline (reference sequence). The CDR3 is CASSAPSAGTVYEQYF. As DNA, the CDR3 is TGTGCCAGCAGCGCTCCTTCTGCCGGGACAGTCTACGAGCAGTACTTC. Full variable domain (outside the CDR3, taken from reference TRBV5-4 and TRBJ2-7): ETGVTQSPTHLIKTRGQQVTLRCSSQSGHNTVSWYQQALGQGPQFIFQYYREEENGRGNFPPRFSGLQFPNYSSELNVNALELDDSALYLCASSAPSAGTVYEQYFGPGTRLTVT.

This clone was counted between two and nine times. The chain couples TRBV5-1 to TRBJ2-3; 11 nucleotides align to TRBD2. In germline, CDR1 is SGHRS, CDR2 YFSETQ. Unmatched junction bases numbered 4, after V lost 4 bases and J lost 0 bases. The CDR3 spans 16 residues. The CDR3 DNA follows: TGCGCCAGCAGCCTCTTAGCGGGAGGGAGCACAGATACGCAGTATTTT. This encodes CASSLLAGGSTDTQYF.

The rearrangement joins TRBV12-5 to TRBJ2-2; D is possibly TRBD2 (7 bases). The CDR3 is made up of 14 amino acids. The V and J ends lost 6 bases and 3 bases respectively, with 11 bases between them. CDR1 is LGHNT, CDR2 FRNRAP, per germline. The chain's CDR3 is CASGIGGDTGELFF. The DNA of the CDR3 is TGTGCTAGTGGCATAGGGGGGGACACCGGGGAGCTGTTTTTT.

V and J are TRBV16 and TRBJ2-2, with D perhaps matching TRBD1 (6 bases). V was trimmed by 2 bases and J by 1 base, leaving 8 bases between them. The CDR3 has 15 residues. CDR1 KGHSY and CDR2 FQNENV come from the germline V gene. The CDR3 spells CASSQRGMNTGELFF. The CDR3 nucleotides read TGTGCCAGCAGCCAAAGGGGGATGAACACCGGGGAGCTGTTTTTT.

Here the CDR3 reads CASSRVQGTTNEKLFF. CDR3 nucleotide sequence: TGTGCCAGCAGCAGGGTTCAGGGAACAACTAATGAAAAACTGTTTTTT. V usage is TRBV9 and J usage is TRBJ1-4; D may be TRBD1 (5 bases). Germline V gene sequence: CDR1 SGDLS, CDR2 YYNGEE. Trimming left V 4 bases short and J 0 bases short, with 13 bases between. The CDR3 loop spans 16 amino acids.

V gene TRBV9 combines with J gene TRBJ2-1, with 11 bases identical to TRBD2. Germline assignment: CDR1 SGDLS and CDR2 YYNGEE. V lost 2 bases, J lost 8 bases, and 6 bases stayed unmatched. The CDR3 spans 15 residues. The CDR3 reads CASSVTSGSLDEQFF. CDR3 nucleotide sequence: TGTGCCAGCAGCGTTACTAGCGGGAGTTTGGATGAGCAGTTCTTC. Full variable domain (missing parts from reference TRBV9 and TRBJ2-1): DSGVTQTPKHLITATGQRVTLRCSPRSGDLSVYWYQQSLDQGLQFLIQYYNGEERAKGNILERFSAQQFPDLHSELNLSSLELGDSALYFCASSVTSGSLDEQFFGPGTRLTVL.